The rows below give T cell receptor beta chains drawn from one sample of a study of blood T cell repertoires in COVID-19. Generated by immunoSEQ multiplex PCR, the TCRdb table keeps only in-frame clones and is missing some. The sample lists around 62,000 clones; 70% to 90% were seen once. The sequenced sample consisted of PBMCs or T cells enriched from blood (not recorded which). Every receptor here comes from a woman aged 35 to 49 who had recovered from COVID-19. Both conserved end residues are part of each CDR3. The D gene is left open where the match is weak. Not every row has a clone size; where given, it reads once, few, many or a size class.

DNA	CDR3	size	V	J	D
TGTGCCAGCAGCTTAGGCGGGTCTGGGGCCAACGTCCTGACTTTC	CASSLGGSGANVLTF	.	TRBV11-1	TRBJ2-6	.
TGTGCCAGCAGCTTAGTTCCGGGACAGGGGCGCTTCGGTGGCTACACCTTC	CASSLVPGQGRFGGYTF	.	TRBV7-9	TRBJ1-2	TRBD1
TGTGCCAGCAGCTTTTCTTACGAGCAGTACTTC	CASSFSYEQYF	.	TRBV5-8	TRBJ2-7	.
TGTGCCAGCAGTTTAAGGGGTGGGGTTTGGGGCTACACCTTC	CASSLRGGVWGYTF	.	TRBV28	TRBJ1-2	.
TGTGCCAGTAGGCCTTTAGGGGGAGCGACAGATACGCAGTATTTT	CASRPLGGATDTQYF	.	TRBV19	TRBJ2-3	.
TGTGCCAGCAGTGGCCGGACAGACTATGGCTACACCTTC	CASSGRTDYGYTF	.	TRBV2	TRBJ1-2	.
TGTGCCAGCAGCTTAACCGCTACGACGAGGTCCAACTATGGCTACACCTTC	CASSLTATTRSNYGYTF	.	TRBV7-6	TRBJ1-2	.
TGTGCCAGAATAGTTGGGAACACTGAAGCTTTCTTT	CARIVGNTEAFF	few	TRBV5-3	TRBJ1-1	.
TGTGCCAGCAGCCAACCCCCGGGGTCTGGAAACACCATATATTTT	CASSQPPGSGNTIYF	.	TRBV3-1/TRBV3-2	TRBJ1-3	.
TGCGCCAGCAGCCTGGACAGGCCGGGTCGGAGAAACATTCAGTACTTC	CASSLDRPGRRNIQYF	.	TRBV5-1	TRBJ2-4	TRBD1
TGTGCCAGCAGCGTACAGGGGGCTTTAAATGGCTACACCTTC	CASSVQGALNGYTF	once	TRBV9	TRBJ1-2	TRBD1
TGTGCCAGCAGCGTAGAGCCCCTTTGGGGAAGGGGCACTGAAGCTTTCTTT	CASSVEPLWGRGTEAFF	.	TRBV9	TRBJ1-1	.
TGTGCCAGCAGCTTATTGACGGGGACTGAAGCTTTCTTT	CASSLLTGTEAFF	.	TRBV7-3	TRBJ1-1	.
TGTGCCAGCAGCTTTGGTCAGACCTACGAGCAGTACTTC	CASSFGQTYEQYF	.	TRBV5-6	TRBJ2-7	.
TGTGCCAGCAGCTTACGAGGTGGCGCTCAACTTAACTATGGCTACACCTTC	CASSLRGGAQLNYGYTF	.	TRBV11-2	TRBJ1-2	.
TGCGCCAGCAGCTTAACAGGGGCCCTCTCTGGAAACACCATATATTTT	CASSLTGALSGNTIYF	few	TRBV5-1	TRBJ1-3	TRBD1
TGTGCCAGCAGCAAAGACGGGACATCACAAGAGACCCAGTACTTC	CASSKDGTSQETQYF	.	TRBV7-6	TRBJ2-5	.
TGTGCCAGCAGCTCCTGGAGGGCAGACCAAGAGACCCAGTACTTC	CASSSWRADQETQYF	.	TRBV5-8	TRBJ2-5	.
TGTGCCAGTAGTATCTTATCGGGGGGGCACACCGGGGAGCTGTTTTTT	CASSILSGGHTGELFF	.	TRBV19	TRBJ2-2	TRBD2
TGTGCCAGCACCGCTCTCGGGACATTCAATGAGCAGTTCTTC	CASTALGTFNEQFF	.	TRBV6-5	TRBJ2-1	.
TGTGCCATCAGTGGCTCAGGACTATTGAATCAGCCCCAGCATTTT	CAISGSGLLNQPQHF	.	TRBV10-3	TRBJ1-5	.
TGTGCCAGTACTAGGGCTAGCCTTCCCCCCTACAATGAGCAGTTCTTC	CASTRASLPPYNEQFF	.	TRBV19	TRBJ2-1	.
TGTGCCAGCAGCTCCCCCCGCAGGGCGAGAAATCCGAACACCGGGGAGCTGTTTTTT	CASSSPRRARNPNTGELFF	.	TRBV7-6	TRBJ2-2	.
TGTGCCAGCAGTTTCGGGTACCAAGAGACCCAGTACTTC	CASSFGYQETQYF	once	TRBV27	TRBJ2-5	.
TGTGCCAGCAGCCTGGGGACTAGCGGGGCTACTCCAAGGCAGTACTTC	CASSLGTSGATPRQYF	.	TRBV3-1/TRBV3-2	TRBJ2-7	TRBD2
TGTGCCAGCAGCTCCGGGACAGCCATTTATAGCAATCAGCCCCAGCATTTT	CASSSGTAIYSNQPQHF	.	TRBV5-8	TRBJ1-5	TRBD1
TGTGCCATCAGTGTCCGGGACAGGGGATCAGATACGCAGTATTTT	CAISVRDRGSDTQYF	.	TRBV10-3	TRBJ2-3	TRBD1
TGTGCCAGCAGCTTGCTGGGACCAGGGGAGCAGTGCTTC	CASSLLGPGEQCF	.	TRBV7-8	TRBJ2-7	.
TGCGCCAGCAGCTTGGGCGGGACAGGGGCTGAAAAACTGTTTTTT	CASSLGGTGAEKLFF	.	TRBV5-1	TRBJ1-4	TRBD1
TGTGCCAGCAGCTTGGAGGGGGGGCCCCATGAGACCCAGTACTTC	CASSLEGGPHETQYF	.	TRBV5-6	TRBJ2-5	.
TGTGCCAGCAGCTTGAGCGGGACCGGTTTGGAGCAGTACTTC	CASSLSGTGLEQYF	.	TRBV7-9	TRBJ2-7	TRBD2
TGTGCCAGCAGTTTGGACTCTAAGGACGGCTACACCTTC	CASSLDSKDGYTF	.	TRBV12-3/TRBV12-4	TRBJ1-2	.
TGTGCCAGCAGCTCCACGATAAGCGTGACCCAGTACTTC	CASSSTISVTQYF	.	TRBV7-2	TRBJ2-5	.
TGTGCCTCCGGGGGAGGGGGTGCCCACGAGCAGTACTTC	CASGGGGAHEQYF	.	TRBV6-5	TRBJ2-7	.
TGTGCCAGCAGCTTAATACCGGACAGAGATAATTCACCCCTCCACTTT	CASSLIPDRDNSPLHF	.	TRBV5-4	TRBJ1-6	.
TGTGCCAGCAGCCAATACCTACAGGGGCAGAACACTGAAGCTTTCTTT	CASSQYLQGQNTEAFF	.	TRBV3-1/TRBV3-2	TRBJ1-1	TRBD1
TGTGCCAGCAGCGTAGTAGACAGCAACTATGGCTACACCTTC	CASSVVDSNYGYTF	.	TRBV9	TRBJ1-2	.
TGTGCCAGCAGCCTTGGGACAGGGGATTTCTATAATTCACCCCTCCACTTT	CASSLGTGDFYNSPLHF	.	TRBV3-1/TRBV3-2	TRBJ1-6	TRBD1
TGTGCCACCAGTGATAGAGGACAGGGGAGAAGTGTAGAGCAGTACTTC	CATSDRGQGRSVEQYF	.	TRBV24-1	TRBJ2-7	TRBD1
TGTGCCAGCAGCCCCCGGGACAGGGGAGGCTACACCTTC	CASSPRDRGGYTF	.	TRBV14	TRBJ1-2	TRBD1
TGTGCCAGCAGCCCCCCCGGGCAGGGGGCCGTTGGCTACACCTTC	CASSPPGQGAVGYTF	.	TRBV7-9	TRBJ1-2	TRBD1
TGCACCAGCAGCCAGGGAGTGCGACAGGGGATGACAGATACGCAGTATTTT	CTSSQGVRQGMTDTQYF	.	TRBV1	TRBJ2-3	.
TGTGCCAGCAGTCAGGGGGTCGGCTATGGCTACACCTTC	CASSQGVGYGYTF	.	TRBV6-5	TRBJ1-2	TRBD1
TGTGCCAGCAGACGTGACAGTAATCAGCCCCAGCATTTT	CASRRDSNQPQHF	.	TRBV7-8	TRBJ1-5	.
TGTGCCAGCAGCTCATCCACTAGCGGGGGTTGGGATGAGCAGTTCTTC	CASSSSTSGGWDEQFF	.	TRBV11-3	TRBJ2-1	TRBD2
TGCGCCAGCAGTGATCGGGGGTATGAGCAGTTCTTC	CASSDRGYEQFF	.	TRBV10-1	TRBJ2-1	.
TGCGCCAGCAGCACCCAGCCACCCAACCGGGGCTATGGCTACACCTTC	CASSTQPPNRGYGYTF	.	TRBV5-1	TRBJ1-2	.
TGCGCCAGCAGCCAAGATGGGGACAACCGGTACTACGAGCAGTACTTC	CASSQDGDNRYYEQYF	.	TRBV4-1	TRBJ2-7	.
TGTGCCAGCAGCGAGTCCCTGGACACGACCTACGAGCAGTACTTC	CASSESLDTTYEQYF	.	TRBV16	TRBJ2-7	.